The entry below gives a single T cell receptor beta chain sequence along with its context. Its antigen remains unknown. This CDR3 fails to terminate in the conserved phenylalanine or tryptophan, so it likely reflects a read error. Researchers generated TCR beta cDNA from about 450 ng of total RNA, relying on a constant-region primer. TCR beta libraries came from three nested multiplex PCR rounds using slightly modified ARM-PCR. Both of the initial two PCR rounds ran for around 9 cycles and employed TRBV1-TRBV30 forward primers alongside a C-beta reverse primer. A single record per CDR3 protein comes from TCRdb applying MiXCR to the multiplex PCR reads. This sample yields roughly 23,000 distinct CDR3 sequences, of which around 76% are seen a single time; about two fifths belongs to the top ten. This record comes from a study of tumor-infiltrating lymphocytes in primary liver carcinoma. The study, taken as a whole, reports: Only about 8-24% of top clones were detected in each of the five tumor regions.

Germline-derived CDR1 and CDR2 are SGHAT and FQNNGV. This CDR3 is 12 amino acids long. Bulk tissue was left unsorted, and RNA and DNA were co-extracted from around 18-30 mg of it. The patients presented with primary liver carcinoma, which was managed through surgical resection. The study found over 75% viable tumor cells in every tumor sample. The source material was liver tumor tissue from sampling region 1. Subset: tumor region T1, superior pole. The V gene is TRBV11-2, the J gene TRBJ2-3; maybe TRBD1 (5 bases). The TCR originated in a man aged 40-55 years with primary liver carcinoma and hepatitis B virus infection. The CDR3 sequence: CASNASTGTQYL. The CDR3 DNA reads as TGTGCCAGCAACGCCAGCACAGGTACGCAGTATTTA.